The 24 T cell receptor beta chains given below trace back to one sample, sequenced in a study of OX40 agonist ivuxolimab in advanced cancers. Libraries were prepared by immunoSEQ multiplex PCR; TCRdb keeps only in-frame clonotypes and omits some of them. The sample has tens of thousands of clones; 84% are singletons. Sample: CD4+ or CD8+ T cells sorted from blood, taken in a trial of the OX40 agonist ivuxolimab. Receptor source: an adult with an advanced solid tumor such as melanoma, head and neck, liver or kidney cancer.

The chain is built from TRBV15 and TRBJ2-3; D remains ambiguous. The CDR3 runs 15 residues. V gave up 0 bases and J gave up 1 base, with 8 bases separating them. The germline gives CDR1 LNHNV, CDR2 YYDKDF (reference sequence). The CDR3 DNA is TGTGCCACCAGCAGAGATACCCCGGGCACAGATACGCAGTATTTT. Protein product: CATSRDTPGTDTQYF.

This clone was observed a few times. The CDR3 sequence is CASSRDGTQGTAFF. The CDR3 bases are TGTGCCAGCAGCCGGGACGGCACCCAGGGAACGGCTTTCTTT. The V gene is TRBV9, the J gene TRBJ1-1; D possibly corresponds to TRBD1 (5 bases). The CDR3 totals 14 residues. V lost 4 bases and J lost 11, with 21 bases in between. The germline V gene has CDR1 SGDLS and CDR2 YYNGEE.

The chain links TRBV5-6 to TRBJ2-7; TRBD2 matches 15 bases. Per the germline V gene, CDR1 is SGHDT and CDR2 is YYEEEE. After removal of 4 bases from V and 3 bases from J, the junction contained 5 bases not matched to a gene. This CDR3 is 16 amino acids long. CDR3 DNA: TGTGCCAGCAGCGAGGGACTAGCGGGGGGTTTCTACGAGCAGTACTTC. Protein: CASSEGLAGGFYEQYF.

This rearrangement joins TRBV7-2 to TRBJ2-7, with 11 positions matching TRBD1. Looked up from germline, CDR1 is SGHTA and CDR2 is FQGNSA. V shed 5 bases, J shed 6 bases, and the junction held 9 bases outside the gene matches. The CDR3 runs 15 residues. CDR3 DNA sequence: TGTGCCAGCAGCAAAGCCGGACAGGGGGCATTCGAGCAGTACTTC. This codes for CASSKAGQGAFEQYF.

The CDR3 spells CASSLRSSYNEQFF. Here the CDR3 DNA reads TGTGCCAGCAGTTTGAGGAGCTCCTACAATGAGCAGTTCTTC. The rearrangement links TRBV28 to TRBJ2-1; unclear D gene. The CDR3 consists of 14 residues. The germline CDR1 and CDR2 sequences are MDHEN and SYDVKM. V lost 3 bases and J lost 0, with 6 bases in between.

The V and J genes are TRBV30 and TRBJ1-5; D gene unclear. CDR3 size: 16 residues. Germline assignment: CDR1 GTSNPN and CDR2 SVGIG (reference sequence). Deletions cut 2 bases from V and 0 bases from J, with 14 bases between. DNA of the CDR3: TGTGCCTGGAGTCCCCCGTGGGCCCATAGCAATCAGCCCCAGCATTTT. The encoded protein is CAWSPPWAHSNQPQHF.

The table lists this clone with a count of one. The rearrangement joins TRBV5-5 to TRBJ1-3; 7 bases line up with TRBD1. CDR1 and CDR2 (germline): SGHKS, YYEKEE (reference sequence). The CDR3 has 15 residues. J lost 3 bases, V lost 4 bases, and 7 bases had no gene match. The CDR3 is CASSSLGQVGNTIYF. The CDR3 DNA follows: TGTGCCAGCAGCAGCCTTGGACAGGTTGGAAACACCATATATTTT.

This chain joins TRBV5-1 and TRBJ2-7; 11 bases agree with TRBD2. Trimming took 5 bases from V and 5 from J; bases not matched to a gene: 9. CDR1 SGHRS and CDR2 YFSETQ come from the germline V gene. The CDR3 has 15 amino acids. The CDR3 DNA reads as TGCGCCAGCAGGCGTAGCGGGAGGGCCGGGGACGAGCAGTACTTC. Its protein product is CASRRSGRAGDEQYF.

The rearrangement links TRBV19 to TRBJ2-7; 7 bases align to TRBD2. Per germline, CDR1 LNHDA and CDR2 SQIVND (reference sequence). The V and J ends lost 7 bases and 3 bases, in that order; junction bases with no gene match: 9. This CDR3 spans 14 amino acids. CDR3 coding DNA: TGTGCCAGTATCCTTGACGGGGGGAGCTACGAGCAGTACTTC. Translating gives CASILDGGSYEQYF.

This chain links TRBV7-3 with TRBJ2-2; no clear D gene. Trimming pared 5 bases from V and 13 bases from J, leaving 17 bases between. Germline values: CDR1 SGHTA, CDR2 FQGTGA. CDR3 length equals 13 residues. CDR3 residues: CASSPTIGGVLFF. The CDR3 nucleotides read TGTGCCAGCAGCCCCACAATTGGCGGCGTGCTGTTTTTT.

This clone was seen a single time. The chain uses TRBV15 and TRBJ2-5, with D hard to call. Trimming took 0 bases from V and 5 from J, leaving 7 bases between them. This CDR3 spans 13 amino acids. Looked up from germline, CDR1 is LNHNV and CDR2 is YYDKDF (reference sequence). The CDR3 DNA is TGTGCCACCAGCAGAGATAGTGGGGAGACCCAGTACTTC. Its translation is CATSRDSGETQYF.

The chain carries TRBV5-8 and TRBJ2-7; D ambiguous. CDR1 is SGHTS and CDR2 is YDEGEE in the germline V gene. The ends were cut back, 0 bases at V and 2 bases at J, with 9 bases in the middle. This CDR3 is built from 14 residues. The CDR3 sequence is CASSLGVKTYEQYF. CDR3 in DNA: TGTGCCAGCAGCTTGGGCGTCAAGACCTACGAGCAGTACTTC.

V gene TRBV5-6 combines with J gene TRBJ1-3; D is undetermined. Trimming cost V 1 base and J 5 bases, with 7 bases left between them. This CDR3 region has 13 residues. Germline V gene sequence: CDR1 SGHDT, CDR2 YYEEEE. The CDR3 sequence: CASSLIGRNTIYF. The CDR3 nucleotides are TGTGCCAGCAGCTTGATAGGGCGAAACACCATATATTTT.

The V and J genes are TRBV28 and TRBJ1-2, with a weak D call TRBD1 (5 bases). Germline loops: CDR1 MDHEN, CDR2 SYDVKM. There are 14 residues in the CDR3. V lost 5 bases and J 4 bases, leaving 14 bases between the germline ends. CDR3 sequence: CASSRGGVGYGYTF. The CDR3 region has the DNA TGTGCCAGCAGTCGCGGGGGGGTCGGCTATGGCTACACCTTC.

The gene calls are TRBV7-2 and TRBJ2-7; D call uncertain. The V end lost 4 bases, the J end lost 7 bases, and 8 bases lay between the germline ends. This CDR3 contains 11 residues. The germline CDR1 and CDR2 sequences are SGHTA and FQGNSA. CDR3 region: CASSSWEEQYF. CDR3 DNA sequence: TGTGCCAGCAGCTCTTGGGAAGAGCAGTACTTC.

The chain employs TRBV6-6 and TRBJ1-5; D not certain. Trimming pared 0 bases from V and 2 bases from J, leaving 8 bases between. CDR3 length: 15 residues. Germline lookup yields CDR1 MNHNY and CDR2 SVGAGI (reference sequence). The CDR3 spells CASSYSVWGNQPQHF. The CDR3 region has the DNA TGTGCCAGCAGTTACTCGGTCTGGGGCAATCAGCCCCAGCATTTT.

Regarding this clone: One end of the junction does not line up with germline, which may come from a read error. This sample includes further DNA sequences coding for the same CDR3. The chain has TRBV27 and TRBJ1-1; possible D gene TRBD1, 5 bases. The germline V gene has CDR1 MNHEY and CDR2 SMNVEV (reference sequence). This CDR3 has 13 residues. The CDR3 DNA sequence: TGTGCCAGCAGCCGAGGGGTCTACACTGAAGCCTTCTTT. Its translation is CASSRGVYTEAFF.

The chain couples TRBV27 to TRBJ1-4, with a possible D match to TRBD1 (5 bases). V dropped 3 bases and J dropped 0 bases, with 11 bases sitting between them. The CDR3 covers 16 residues. CDR1 is MNHEY and CDR2 is SMNVEV in the germline V gene (reference sequence). The CDR3 region is CASSFRVYATNEKLFF. As DNA, the CDR3 is TGTGCCAGCAGTTTCAGGGTCTATGCAACTAATGAAAAACTGTTTTTT.

V and J are TRBV7-2 and TRBJ1-6; D is perhaps TRBD1 (6 bases). V was shortened by 1 base and J by 8 bases, with 15 bases between the two germline ends. Germline V gives CDR1 SGHTA, CDR2 FQGNSA. The CDR3 has 16 residues. The chain's CDR3 is CASSLGSAGVYSPLHF. DNA for the CDR3: TGTGCCAGCAGCTTAGGGTCGGCAGGGGTATATTCACCCCTCCACTTT.

This chain joins TRBV6-6 and TRBJ2-7; no reliable D call. CDR3 length equals 13 residues. Germline CDR1 is MNHNY and CDR2 is SVGAGI (reference sequence). V lost 2 bases and J 0 bases, leaving 5 bases between the germline ends. The CDR3 sequence is CASSYEVSYEQYF. In DNA form, the CDR3 reads TGTGCCAGCAGTTACGAAGTCTCCTACGAGCAGTACTTC.

V usage is TRBV4-3 and J usage is TRBJ2-7; D uncertain. Trimming stripped 0 bases from V and 2 bases from J, with 8 bases between. The CDR3 loop spans 14 amino acids. Germline V gene lookup returns CDR1 LGHNA and CDR2 YSLEER. The CDR3 reads CASSQDSFAYEQYF. Here the CDR3 DNA reads TGCGCCAGCAGCCAAGATAGTTTCGCCTACGAGCAGTACTTC.

The rearrangement joins TRBV6-6 to TRBJ2-5; D is uncertain. Germline V gene lookup returns CDR1 MNHNY and CDR2 SVGAGI (reference sequence). The CDR3 sequence is 12 residues long. Trimming stripped 0 bases from V and 5 bases from J, with 4 bases between. CDR3 residues: CASSYSRETQYF. The CDR3 coding sequence is TGTGCCAGCAGTTACTCGAGGGAGACCCAGTACTTC.

The chain carries TRBV7-6 and TRBJ2-5; tentative D call: TRBD1 (5 bases). The V gene's germline CDR1 is SGHVS and CDR2 FNYEAQ. The CDR3 has 15 amino acids. V was clipped by 1 base and J by 2 bases, with 11 bases between them. The CDR3 loop is CASSLEGLGQETQYF. The CDR3 DNA sequence: TGTGCCAGCAGCTTAGAGGGGCTAGGGCAAGAGACCCAGTACTTC.

CDR3 region: CASTLQGPQETQYF. The DNA of the CDR3 is TGTGCCAGCACCCTACAGGGACCCCAAGAGACCCAGTACTTC. J is TRBJ2-5 and V is TRBV2, with D tentatively TRBD1 (6 bases). CDR1 is SNHLY, CDR2 FYNNEI, per germline. Trimming stripped 7 bases from V and 1 base from J, with 13 bases between. This CDR3 region has 14 residues.